This T cell receptor beta chain was identified during a study of blood T cell repertoires in COVID-19. On the study more broadly: Samples came from the United States, Italy and Spain, spanning acute and convalescent COVID-19. PBMCs, B-cell-depleted T cells, or T cells were the source of the cDNA or gDNA that made up the material.

Measured with immunoSEQ multiplex PCR; TCRdb has only the in-frame clones, and not every one. The table includes about 80,000 clones, roughly 88% detected once. Trimming shortened V by 9 bases and J by 8 bases, and 17 bases separated the two germline ends. Germline CDR1 SGHRS, CDR2 YFSETQ. This CDR3 spans 12 amino acids. The sequenced material came from peripheral blood. The receptor comes from an elderly woman with acute or convalescent COVID-19. The chain joins TRBV5-1 to TRBJ1-2; no reliable D call. CDR3 nucleotide sequence: TGCGCCATTACGTGGCGGGTGGGGGGCTACACCTTC. Encoded protein: CAITWRVGGYTF.